The rows below give T cell receptor beta chains drawn from one sample of a study of T-cell memory formation after mild COVID-19. TCRdb itself ran the 5' RACE reads through MiXCR, one entry per CDR3 protein. The repertoire has fewer than 350,000 distinct CDR3 sequences, over 11% of them found once; the top ten carry 21%. The sample comprised PBMCs or a T cell subset sorted from them (not recorded which). These receptors all stem from a man younger than 35 who had mild COVID-19 (a few samples of this study predate the infection). Cell type and time point are not known. The CDR3 runs from the conserved cysteine through the conserved F or W. D genes are given only for firm matches. Only part of the rows carry a size: once, few, many, or a class if the clone is expanded.

V	J	D	size	DNA	CDR3
TRBV5-4	TRBJ2-1	TRBD2	.	TGTGCCAGCAGCACCAGGACTAGCGGGGGGGTAAATGAGCAGTTCTTC	CASSTRTSGGVNEQFF
TRBV5-1	TRBJ1-2	.	.	TGCGCCACCTCTGGGGCACCTAACTATGGCTACACCTTC	CATSGAPNYGYTF
TRBV5-1	TRBJ1-1	.	few	TGCGCCAGCAGCGGTGGGACCGCTGAAGCTTTCTTT	CASSGGTAEAFF
TRBV24-1	TRBJ2-5	.	.	TGTGCCACCAGTGGGGGTAGCGGAGAGACCCAGTACTTC	CATSGGSGETQYF
TRBV10-2	TRBJ2-3	.	many	TGCGCCAGCACGAGTGGCGGAGCAGATACGCAGTATTTT	CASTSGGADTQYF
TRBV4-2	TRBJ2-5	.	few	TGTGCCAGCAGCCAATACTACGGGGGCCCGTACCAAGAGACCCAGTACTTC	CASSQYYGGPYQETQYF
TRBV7-3	TRBJ1-1	.	few	TGTGCCAGCAGTCTCTCAGTGAACACTGAAGCTTTCTTT	CASSLSVNTEAFF
TRBV4-2	TRBJ1-2	.	few	TGTGCCAGCAGCCAAGCGACAGGAGACTATGGCTACACCTTC	CASSQATGDYGYTF
TRBV5-1	TRBJ2-7	.	many	TGCGCCAGCAGCTTGAGTGGTTACTCCTACGAGCAGTACTTC	CASSLSGYSYEQYF
TRBV5-1	TRBJ2-6	.	many	TGCGCCAGCAGCTCACGCTCTGGGGCCAACGTCCTGACTTTC	CASSSRSGANVLTF
TRBV5-1	TRBJ2-2	.	few	TGCGCCAGCAGCTTGGACACAGGGAACACCGGGGAGCTGTTTTTT	CASSLDTGNTGELFF
TRBV5-1	TRBJ1-1	.	many	TGCGCCAGCAGATCTGGGGCTCGGACTGAAGCTTTCTTT	CASRSGARTEAFF
TRBV5-6	TRBJ1-5	TRBD1	.	TGTGCCAGCAGCACCGGACAGGGGGGGACAGTGCTATCGCCCCAGCATTTT	CASSTGQGGTVLSPQHF
TRBV5-1	TRBJ1-3	.	few	TGCGCCAGCAGTCAGGGAACTCCTGGAAACACCATATATTTT	CASSQGTPGNTIYF
TRBV7-8	TRBJ2-2	TRBD1	many	TGTGCCAGCAGCTTAAGGGGGCCCGGGGAGCTGTTTTTT	CASSLRGPGELFF
TRBV4-3	TRBJ1-6	TRBD1	many	TGCGCCAGCAGTTCCGGGACAGGGTATCCACCCCTCCACTTT	CASSSGTGYPPLHF
TRBV5-1	TRBJ1-2	.	once	TGCGCCAGCAGCTTGGAATCCGGGACGTATGGCTACACCTTC	CASSLESGTYGYTF
TRBV12-3/TRBV12-4	TRBJ1-5	.	.	TGTGCCAGCAGTTTAGCGTGGGGGGGCCTTCAGCCCCAGCATTTT	CASSLAWGGLQPQHF
TRBV4-2	TRBJ2-3	.	few	TGTGCCAGCAGGACCGAACGCACAGATACGCAGTATTTT	CASRTERTDTQYF
TRBV29-1	TRBJ2-7	TRBD1	.	TGCAGCGCTGGGACAGCTTCCTACGAGCAGTACTTC	CSAGTASYEQYF
TRBV7-2	TRBJ2-3	.	many	TGTGCCAGCAGCTTTGATAGCGGTCTAGATACGCAGTATTTT	CASSFDSGLDTQYF
TRBV6-6	TRBJ1-5	.	.	TGTGCCAGCAGTCCCCACCCGCTAAGCAATCAGCCCCAGCATTTT	CASSPHPLSNQPQHF
TRBV12-3/TRBV12-4	TRBJ2-1	.	many	TGTGCCAGCAGTTTAATTGATGAGCAGTTCTTC	CASSLIDEQFF
TRBV6-5	TRBJ1-2	TRBD1	.	TGTGCCAGCAGTTACCGGTGGACAGGGTCGGGCTACACCTTC	CASSYRWTGSGYTF
TRBV12-3/TRBV12-4	TRBJ2-5	.	few	TGTGCCAGCAGTCTTCAGGGGGGGCAGGGGACCCAGTACTTC	CASSLQGGQGTQYF
TRBV7-8	TRBJ1-6	TRBD1	few	TGTGCCAGCAGCGCAAGACAGGGGCGCTCACCCCTCCACTTT	CASSARQGRSPLHF
TRBV20-1	TRBJ1-5	TRBD1	few	TGCAGTGCTAGACCCCCCGGGACAGACAATCAGCCCCAGCATTTT	CSARPPGTDNQPQHF
TRBV6-6	TRBJ1-5	.	.	TGTGCCAGCAGTTACGGGCAGCTAAATCAGCCCCAGCATTTT	CASSYGQLNQPQHF
TRBV7-9	TRBJ1-1	.	few	TGTGCCAGCAGCTTTCAGGGTTATCCCGAAGCTTTCTTT	CASSFQGYPEAFF
TRBV29-1	TRBJ2-5	TRBD1	many	TGCAGCGTAACCCCGACAGGGGCTGGGGAGACCCAGTACTTC	CSVTPTGAGETQYF
TRBV4-3	TRBJ2-1	.	few	TGCGCCAGCAGCCAAGAGGGGAGCGGGCGTATTGACAATGAGCAGTTCTTC	CASSQEGSGRIDNEQFF
TRBV4-1	TRBJ1-5	.	few	TGCGCCAGCAGCCAAGGGTTAGGGAGTCAGCCCCAGCATTTT	CASSQGLGSQPQHF
TRBV12-3/TRBV12-4	TRBJ2-5	.	few	TGTGCCAGTTTGGAGGGTCGAGGGACCCAGTACTTC	CASLEGRGTQYF
TRBV5-4	TRBJ2-2	TRBD2	.	TGTGCCAGCAGCCGGACTAGCAGGAACACCGGGGAGCTGTTTTTT	CASSRTSRNTGELFF
TRBV5-1	TRBJ2-3	.	once	TGCGCCAGCAGCTTGCTGGACTATTCCACAGATACGCAGTATTTT	CASSLLDYSTDTQYF
TRBV27	TRBJ1-1	.	few	TGTGCCAGCAGTTGGGCAGGGATGAACACTGAAGCTTTCTTT	CASSWAGMNTEAFF
TRBV19	TRBJ1-1	.	few	TGTGCCAGTAGTATCGTCCCCACGCCCGGGACTGAAGCTTTCTTT	CASSIVPTPGTEAFF
TRBV20-1	TRBJ2-7	TRBD1	.	TGCAGTGTAAAGCTCGAACAGGGGAATTACGAGCAGTACTTC	CSVKLEQGNYEQYF
TRBV27	TRBJ2-3	.	.	TGTGCCAGCAGTTTGGAGAGGGTACGGGATACGCAGTATTTT	CASSLERVRDTQYF
TRBV24-1	TRBJ1-1	.	.	TGTGCCACCAGTAGTCACATGAACACTGAAGCTTTCTTT	CATSSHMNTEAFF
TRBV6-2/TRBV6-3	TRBJ1-6	.	.	TGTGCCAGCAGTTGGGGGGCAGACAATTCACCCCTCCACTTT	CASSWGADNSPLHF
TRBV4-2	TRBJ2-5	.	few	TGTGCCAGCAGCCAAGGCTCCGGGGGGCTCCAAGAGACCCAGTACTTC	CASSQGSGGLQETQYF
TRBV24-1	TRBJ1-2	.	.	TGTGCCACCAGTGGGGGTCATCCCTTCTATGGCTACACCTTC	CATSGGHPFYGYTF
TRBV6-5	TRBJ2-1	TRBD2	.	TGTGCCAGCAGTTTTGGGACTAGCGGACACAATGAGCAGTTCTTC	CASSFGTSGHNEQFF
TRBV7-9	TRBJ1-1	.	few	TGTGCCAGCAGCCGGTCGTCCCAGGGGAACACTGAAGCTTTCTTT	CASSRSSQGNTEAFF
TRBV6-5	TRBJ1-1	.	many	TGTGCCAGCAGAAGGGGGGCCACTGAAGCTTTCTTT	CASRRGATEAFF
TRBV9	TRBJ1-6	TRBD1	few	TGTGCCAGCAGCGTAGAAGGGGGCCGGTCACCCCTCCACTTT	CASSVEGGRSPLHF
TRBV7-9	TRBJ1-6	.	few	TGTGCCAGCAGCTCCCTGGGCAGGTACCATTCACCCCTCCACTTT	CASSSLGRYHSPLHF